This is a list of T cell receptor beta chains from one sample in a study of blood T cell repertoires in COVID-19. TCRdb's copy holds only in-frame clones and misses some; the assay was immunoSEQ multiplex PCR. This repertoire shows about 110,000 clones, 70% to 90% found once; its top ten account for around 4.4%. The sequencing sample was made of peripheral blood. The receptors come from a human donor in a cohort sampled during active COVID-19. Each CDR3 is given with its conserved first and last residue. The D gene is left open where the match is weak. Not every row has a clone size; where given, it reads once, few, many or a size class.

j_call clone_size v_call d_call cdr3_nt cdr3_aa
TRBJ1-5 once TRBV28 NA TGTGCCAGCAGTTTGGGCGAACAGGGCCATCAGCCCCAGCATTTT CASSLGEQGHQPQHF
TRBJ2-7 few TRBV4-1 NA TGCGCCAGCAGCCAACGACTAGGTGTGTACGAGCAGTACTTC CASSQRLGVYEQYF
TRBJ2-1 NA TRBV11-3 TRBD2 TGTGCCAGCAGCTCGGGACTAGCGAGAAACAATGAGCAGTTCTTC CASSSGLARNNEQFF
TRBJ2-5 NA TRBV5-6 TRBD1 TGTGCCAGCAGCCCGGACAGGGGCACGGAGACCCAGTACTTC CASSPDRGTETQYF
TRBJ1-2 NA TRBV5-6 NA TGTGCCAGCAGGGCGGCTGGGGGAGGTGGCTACACCTTC CASRAAGGGGYTF
TRBJ2-2 NA TRBV7-8 NA TGTGCCAGCAGCTTCGCGTTTTACCTAAGGGGGACGAACACCGGGGAGCTGTTTTTT CASSFAFYLRGTNTGELFF
TRBJ2-1 NA TRBV15 TRBD2 TGTGCCACCAGCGTACAAGTTAGCGGGGGGGCCCGTGAGCAGTTCTTC CATSVQVSGGAREQFF
TRBJ1-2 NA TRBV30 NA TGTGCCTGGAGTGTTGCGGGGTATCATGGCTACACCTTC CAWSVAGYHGYTF
TRBJ1-2 NA TRBV29-1 TRBD1 TGCAGCGTTGACACAGGGGCGGGTGGCTACACCTTC CSVDTGAGGYTF
TRBJ1-5 NA TRBV6-6 NA TGTGCCAGCAGTTTGGGTAACAGGGTCAATCAGCCCCAGCATTTT CASSLGNRVNQPQHF
TRBJ1-1 NA TRBV20-1 NA TGCAGTGCGGAGTGGAACACTGAAGCTTTCTTT CSAEWNTEAFF
TRBJ1-5 NA TRBV27 TRBD1 TGTGCCAGCAGTATCGGGACAGGGGGTTCAACTCAGCCCCAGCATTTT CASSIGTGGSTQPQHF
TRBJ1-2 NA TRBV4-1 NA TGCGCCAGCAGCCAAGATATGCGGGCAAGGGGCTACACCTTC CASSQDMRARGYTF
TRBJ2-2 NA TRBV9 NA TGTGCCAGCAGCGTAGCAGGGGCTACGAACACCGGGGAGCTGTTTTTT CASSVAGATNTGELFF
TRBJ1-3 once TRBV7-9 TRBD1 TGTGCCAGCAGCTTGGCAATGACAGGGTCTGGAAACACCATATATTTT CASSLAMTGSGNTIYF
TRBJ2-1 NA TRBV12-3/TRBV12-4 NA TGTGCCAGCAGTATCTCGGGAATCAATGAGCAGTTCTTC CASSISGINEQFF
TRBJ2-7 NA TRBV24-1 TRBD2 TGTGCCACCAGTGATCCGACTAGCGGGAGGGCCTACGAGCAGTACTTC CATSDPTSGRAYEQYF
TRBJ2-2 NA TRBV10-1 NA TGCGCCAGCAGTGGAGGAGTGGGGCCCGGGGAGCTGTTTTTT CASSGGVGPGELFF
TRBJ2-7 NA TRBV4-2 TRBD1 TGTGCCAGCAGCCAAGATCACCAGGGGGCGTACGAGCAGTACTTC CASSQDHQGAYEQYF
TRBJ2-1 NA TRBV4-3 NA TGCGCCAGCAGCCAAGATCCGGCTAGCTCGGTGGTTTATGAGCAGTTCTTC CASSQDPASSVVYEQFF
TRBJ2-5 NA TRBV5-1 NA TGCGCCAGCAGCACTCAGACCGTCACGGGAGAGACCCAGTACTTC CASSTQTVTGETQYF
TRBJ1-1 NA TRBV18 NA TGTGCCAGCTCACCGAATCAGGGGAACACTGAAGCTTTCTTT CASSPNQGNTEAFF
TRBJ1-1 NA TRBV19 NA TGTGCCAGTAGTACCCCCCGGGCCGGAGGCACTGAAGCTTTCTTT CASSTPRAGGTEAFF
TRBJ1-4 NA TRBV5-4 TRBD1 TGTGCCAGCGGCACAGGGGCGGGATCCGCTCCTAATGAAAAACTGTTTTTT CASGTGAGSAPNEKLFF
TRBJ1-2 NA TRBV5-4 NA TGTGCCAGCAGCTTGTATATGGTCGGTGGCTACACCTTC CASSLYMVGGYTF
TRBJ2-7 NA TRBV11-3 NA TGTGCCAGCAGCTTGCGTCACGGTTACTACGAGCAGTACTTC CASSLRHGYYEQYF